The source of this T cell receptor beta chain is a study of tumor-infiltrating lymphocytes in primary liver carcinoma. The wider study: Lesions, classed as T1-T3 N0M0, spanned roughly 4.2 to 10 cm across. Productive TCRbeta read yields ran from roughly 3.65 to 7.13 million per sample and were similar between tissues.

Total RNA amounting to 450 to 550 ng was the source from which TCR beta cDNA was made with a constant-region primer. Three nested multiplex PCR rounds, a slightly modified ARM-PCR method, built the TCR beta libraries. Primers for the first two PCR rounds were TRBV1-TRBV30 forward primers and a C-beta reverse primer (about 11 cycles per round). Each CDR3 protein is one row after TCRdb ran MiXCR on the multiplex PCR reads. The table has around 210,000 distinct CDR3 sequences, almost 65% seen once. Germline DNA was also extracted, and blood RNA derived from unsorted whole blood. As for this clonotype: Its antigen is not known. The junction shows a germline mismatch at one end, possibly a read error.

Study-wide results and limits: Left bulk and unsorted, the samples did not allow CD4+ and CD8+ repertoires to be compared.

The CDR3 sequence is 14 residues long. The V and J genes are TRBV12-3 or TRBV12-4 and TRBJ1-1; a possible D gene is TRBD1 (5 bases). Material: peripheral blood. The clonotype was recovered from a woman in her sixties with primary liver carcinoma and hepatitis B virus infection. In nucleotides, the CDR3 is TGTGCCAGCGGTTTGGTAGGGGCGAACACTGAAGCTTTCTTT. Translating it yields CASGLVGANTEAFF.